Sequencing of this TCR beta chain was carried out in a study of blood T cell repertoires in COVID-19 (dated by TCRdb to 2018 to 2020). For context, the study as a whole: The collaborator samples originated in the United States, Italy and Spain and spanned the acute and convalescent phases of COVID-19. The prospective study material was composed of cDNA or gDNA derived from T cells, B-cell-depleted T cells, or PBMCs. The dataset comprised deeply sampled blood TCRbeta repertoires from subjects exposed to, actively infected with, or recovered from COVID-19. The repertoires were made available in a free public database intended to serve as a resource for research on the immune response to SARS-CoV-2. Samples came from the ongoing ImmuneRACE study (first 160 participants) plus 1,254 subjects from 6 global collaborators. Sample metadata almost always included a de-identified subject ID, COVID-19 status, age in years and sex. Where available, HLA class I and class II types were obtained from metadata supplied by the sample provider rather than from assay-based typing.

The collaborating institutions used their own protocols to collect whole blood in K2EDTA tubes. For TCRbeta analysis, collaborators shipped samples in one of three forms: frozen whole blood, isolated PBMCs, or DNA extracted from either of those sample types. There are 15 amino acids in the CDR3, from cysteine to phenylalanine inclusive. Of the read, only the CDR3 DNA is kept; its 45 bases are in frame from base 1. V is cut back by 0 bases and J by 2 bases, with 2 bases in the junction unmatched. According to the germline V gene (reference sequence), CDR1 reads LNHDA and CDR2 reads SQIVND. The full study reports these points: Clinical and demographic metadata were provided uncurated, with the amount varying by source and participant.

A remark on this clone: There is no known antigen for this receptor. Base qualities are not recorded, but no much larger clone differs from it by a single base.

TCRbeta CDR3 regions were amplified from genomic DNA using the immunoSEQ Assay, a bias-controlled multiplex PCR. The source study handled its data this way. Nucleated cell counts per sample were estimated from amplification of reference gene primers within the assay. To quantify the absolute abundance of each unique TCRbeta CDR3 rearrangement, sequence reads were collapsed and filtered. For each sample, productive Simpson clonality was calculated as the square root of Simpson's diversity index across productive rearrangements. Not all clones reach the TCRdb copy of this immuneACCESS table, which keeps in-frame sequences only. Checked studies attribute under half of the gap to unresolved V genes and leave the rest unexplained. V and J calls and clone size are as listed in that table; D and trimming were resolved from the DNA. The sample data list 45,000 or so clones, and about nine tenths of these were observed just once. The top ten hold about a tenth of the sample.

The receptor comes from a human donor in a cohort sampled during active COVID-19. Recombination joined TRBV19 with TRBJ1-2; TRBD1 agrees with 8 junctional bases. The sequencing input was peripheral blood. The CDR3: CASSIDTGGNYGYTF. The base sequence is TGTGCCAGTAGTATAGATACAGGGGGGAACTATGGCTACACCTTC.